The source of this TCR beta chain is a study of memory CD4+ T cells and cytomegalovirus serostatus. Turning to the study itself: Donors were healthy Belgian adults, some 10 CMV seropositive and fewer than 30 seronegative. Study-level points and caveats: Of under 200 reported CMV TCRbeta sequences, just over 65 were found in memory CD4+ repertoires. CMV serostatus prediction reached median AUC approximately 0.95, or 0.91 with US-trained model.

Sequencing was performed with immunoSEQ multiplex PCR; in TCRdb, only in-frame clones are kept and a portion is missing. The sample holds roughly 84,000 clones; more than 70% are singletons and the top ten take around 0.77%. The sort gate was single viable CD3+CD4+CD8-CD45RO+ cells for memory CD4+ T cells. After thawing, CD4+ T cells were positively selected. On this clone itself: Its matching antigen is unknown. Additional DNA sequences in this sample encode the identical CDR3.

The source of this sequence is an adult in good health and CMV-seronegative. Sequenced: memory CD4+ T cells from blood.

The CDR3 protein is CAWSAPDTQYF. The CDR3 DNA is TGTGCCTGGAGCGCCCCAGATACGCAGTATTTT. The chain carries TRBV30 and TRBJ2-3; no clear D gene. Germline V lookup: CDR1 GTSNPN, CDR2 SVGIG (reference sequence). The CDR3 is made up of 11 amino acids. Trimming shortened V by 3 bases and J by 4 bases, and 5 bases separated the two germline ends.